This T cell receptor (beta chain) was documented in a study of sequential checkpoint blockade in melanoma. CDR3 length equals 16 residues. CDR1 and CDR2 from the germline V gene are SGHAT and FQNNGV. The V segment lost 1 base and the J segment 0 bases; nucleotides outside the gene matches: 6. Treatment denoted: randomized to nivolumab then ipilimumab (arm A) or the reverse (arm B). TCRdb keeps only in-frame clones here, not all; method: immunoSEQ multiplex PCR. The data show 20,000 or so clones, just under 75% seen once. This receptor was taken from a human donor with melanoma. Sequenced here: CD8+ T cells sorted from blood (inferred from file names), sampled from a patient given nivolumab and ipilimumab in sequence. V gene TRBV11-2 combines with J gene TRBJ2-7; 7 nucleotides match TRBD2. The chain's CDR3 is CASSLGPGGSSYEQYF. The CDR3 region has the DNA TGTGCCAGCAGCTTAGGGCCGGGGGGAAGCTCCTACGAGCAGTACTTC.